These 10 T cell receptor beta chains originate from one sample sequenced in a study of CD8 T cells in ankylosing spondylitis. TCRdb recomputed calls from the 5' RACE reads with MiXCR, one row per CDR3 protein. The top ten hold 9.9% of the sample, which has approximately 100,000 distinct CDR3 sequences, 7.5% to 9% seen once. The sample consisted of blood, either unsorted or a sorted T cell fraction (not recorded which). These receptors came from a male donor with ankylosing spondylitis or in good health (not recorded which).

This clonotype appeared many times. CDR3 residues: CASSHGRNTEAFF. CDR3 coding DNA: TGTGCCAGCAGCCATGGCCGGAACACTGAAGCTTTCTTT. The chain recombines TRBV11-3 with TRBJ1-1; D remains ambiguous. This CDR3 is 13 amino acids long. Germline CDR1 SGHNT, CDR2 YENEEA. V gave up 5 bases and J gave up 1 base, with 8 bases separating them.

The J gene is TRBJ2-3, the V gene TRBV7-2; D uncertain. CDR3 length equals 13 residues. V was shortened by 6 bases and J by 4 bases, with 11 bases between the two germline ends. Germline V gene lookup returns CDR1 SGHTA and CDR2 FQGNSA. The CDR3 loop reads CASRHRLSDTQYF. The CDR3 bases are TGTGCCAGCAGACACCGGCTATCAGATACGCAGTATTTT.

The table lists this clonotype with many counts. The rearrangement joins TRBV7-8 to TRBJ2-1; 8 bases match TRBD2. This CDR3 has 16 amino acids. Germline CDR1 reads SGHVS; CDR2 reads FQNEAQ. V lost 2 bases and J lost 1; bases outside the gene matches: 4. Here the CDR3 reads CASSLRGGFSYNEQFF. The CDR3 DNA follows: TGTGCCAGCAGCTTACGGGGGGGATTTTCCTACAATGAGCAGTTCTTC. Full variable domain (missing parts from reference TRBV7-8 and TRBJ2-1): GAGVSQSPRYKVAKRGQDVALRCDPISGHVSLFWYQQALGQGPEFLTYFQNEAQLDKSGLPSDRFFAERPEGSVSTLKIQRTQQEDSAVYLCASSLRGGFSYNEQFFGPGTRLTVL.

As for this clonotype: One end of the junction does not line up with germline, which may come from a read error. The chain employs TRBV29-1 and TRBJ2-3, with D perhaps TRBD2 (6 bases). The germline CDR1 and CDR2 sequences are SQVTM and ANQGSEA. The length of the CDR3 is 14 residues. The CDR3 DNA follows: TGCAGCGTTACAGGTAGCGGCACCACAGGTACGCAGTATTTT. This encodes CSVTGSGTTGTQYF.

This clonotype was detected many times. The chain couples TRBV4-2 to TRBJ2-1, with 9 bases aligning to TRBD2. The CDR3 has 15 residues. V was clipped by 1 base and J by 8 bases; unmatched bases: 6. Looked up from germline, CDR1 is LGHNA and CDR2 is YNFKEQ. The CDR3 loop reads CASSQVAGGPHEQFF. CDR3 bases: TGTGCCAGCAGCCAAGTGGCGGGAGGGCCGCATGAGCAGTTCTTC.

This clonotype was observed many times. J is TRBJ1-2 and V is TRBV7-9; D unclear. The CDR3 contains 15 residues. Germline CDR1 and CDR2: SEHNR and FQNEAQ (reference sequence). The V and J ends lost 4 bases and 3 bases respectively, with 15 bases between them. The CDR3 DNA follows: TGTGCCAGCAGCTCTTGGGGTTTCCGGGACTATGGCTACACCTTC. Its protein is CASSSWGFRDYGYTF.

The V gene is TRBV25-1, the J gene TRBJ2-5; TRBD2 is a possible D gene (6 bases). The germline V gene has CDR1 MGHDK and CDR2 SYGVNS. The CDR3 is 14 residues long. V was cut by 0 bases and J by 5 bases, with 10 bases left in between. For the CDR3, the DNA is TGTGCCAGCAGTGAATACGGGGGAATCGAGACCCAGTACTTC. It is translated as CASSEYGGIETQYF.

This clonotype was seen ten or more times. The chain has TRBV7-8 and TRBJ2-7, with a tentative D call TRBD2 (5 bases). The V end was cut by 5 bases, the J end by 0 bases, with 11 bases between. The germline gives CDR1 SGHVS, CDR2 FQNEAQ. The CDR3 extends over 14 amino acids. The CDR3 loop reads CASSPAVFSYEQYF. Written as DNA, the CDR3 is TGTGCCAGCAGCCCAGCGGTTTTCTCCTACGAGCAGTACTTC.

In its sample, this clonotype was seen many times. The chain employs TRBV29-1 and TRBJ2-5, with D unresolved. The CDR3 runs 12 residues. Germline V CDR1 and CDR2: SQVTM, ANQGSEA. Trimming left V 2 bases short and J 5 bases short, with 9 bases between. CDR3 amino acids: CSVERGGETQYF. The CDR3 DNA reads as TGCAGCGTTGAACGCGGTGGGGAGACCCAGTACTTC.

The table lists this clonotype with many counts. This rearrangement joins TRBV6-2 or TRBV6-3 to TRBJ2-1, with TRBD1 matching over 7 bases. CDR3 length: 15 residues. Germline V gene lookup returns CDR1 MNHEY and CDR2 SVGEGT. The V segment lost 4 bases and the J segment 3 bases; nucleotides outside the gene matches: 6. The CDR3 spells CASSSRDRDYNEQFF. The CDR3 DNA sequence: TGTGCCAGCAGTTCCCGGGACAGAGACTACAATGAGCAGTTCTTC.